What follows are 17 T cell receptor beta chains derived from one specimen sequenced in a study of CD8 T cells in Susac syndrome. RNA amounts of roughly 0.5 to 1 ug underwent reverse transcription with random hexamers. TCRdb reprocessed the immunoSEQ multiplex PCR reads via MiXCR and lists one record per CDR3 protein. The profile shows approximately 130,000 distinct CDR3 sequences, approximately 90% of them singletons. Specimen: CD8+ T cells from PBMCs. These receptor sequences come from a human donor with multiple sclerosis.

V gene TRBV7-9 combines with J gene TRBJ2-7; a possible D gene is TRBD1 (5 bases). Germline V gives CDR1 SEHNR, CDR2 FQNEAQ (reference sequence). The V end was cut by 5 bases, the J end by 4 bases, with 15 bases between. This CDR3 is 14 amino acids long. CDR3: CASSARSQAYEQYF. The CDR3 DNA reads as TGTGCCAGCAGCGCGCGATCACAGGCATACGAGCAGTACTTC.

The chain links TRBV7-9 to TRBJ2-1; D remains ambiguous. Trimming took 9 bases from V and 2 from J, leaving 11 bases between them. CDR1 is SEHNR, CDR2 FQNEAQ, per germline (reference sequence). The length of the CDR3 is 13 residues. The CDR3 is CASATPAYNEQFF. The CDR3 nucleotides read TGTGCCAGTGCCACCCCAGCCTACAATGAGCAGTTCTTC.

Remarks on this clonotype: Germline and junction disagree at one end, which may indicate a read error. The rearrangement links TRBV13 to TRBJ1-1, with D perhaps TRBD1 (6 bases). In germline, CDR1 is PRHDT, CDR2 FYEKMQ (reference sequence). This CDR3 is 11 amino acids long. In nucleotides, the CDR3 is TGTGCCAGCAGATTAGGGGGTGAAGCTTTCTTT. Amino acids: CASRLGGEAFF.

The chain carries TRBV7-9 and TRBJ1-1, with a weak D call TRBD1 (5 bases). Germline V gives CDR1 SEHNR, CDR2 FQNEAQ (reference sequence). V lost 2 bases and J 1 base, leaving 11 bases between the germline ends. The length of the CDR3 is 15 residues. CDR3 region: CASSLPWDGNTEAFF. CDR3 DNA sequence: TGTGCCAGCAGCTTACCGTGGGACGGGAACACTGAAGCTTTCTTT.

The chain carries TRBV7-9 and TRBJ1-5, with D perhaps matching TRBD1 (5 bases). The CDR3 length is 15 residues. Germline V gives CDR1 SEHNR, CDR2 FQNEAQ (reference sequence). Trimming took 2 bases from V and 3 from J, leaving 11 bases between them. The CDR3 nucleotides read TGTGCCAGCAGCTTAAACCAGGGACCCAATCAGCCCCAGCATTTT. This encodes CASSLNQGPNQPQHF.

The rearrangement uses TRBV4-3 and TRBJ2-3, with 10 bases fitting TRBD2. V shed 1 base and J 1 base; nucleotides not matched to a gene: 8. Per the germline V gene, CDR1 is LGHNA and CDR2 is YSLEER. The CDR3 extends over 18 amino acids. The CDR3 here is CASSQVPSGSFGTDTQYF. The CDR3 nucleotides read TGCGCCAGCAGCCAAGTCCCTAGCGGGAGCTTCGGCACAGATACGCAGTATTTT.

This clonotype has just one count. The chain carries TRBV29-1 and TRBJ2-2; D is uncertain. The CDR3 has 15 residues. V was cut by 2 bases and J by 4 bases, with 14 bases left in between. Germline assignment: CDR1 SQVTM and CDR2 ANQGSEA. The CDR3 is CSVESSAQPTGELFF. The CDR3 nucleotides read TGCAGCGTTGAAAGTTCGGCTCAGCCCACCGGGGAGCTGTTTTTT.

The chain has TRBV30 and TRBJ2-7, with D maybe TRBD2 (5 bases). Germline loops: CDR1 GTSNPN, CDR2 SVGIG (reference sequence). The CDR3 extends over 12 amino acids. Deletions cut 6 bases from V and 2 bases from J, with 11 bases between. The CDR3 loop reads CACYGVTYEQYF. In nucleotides, the CDR3 is TGTGCCTGTTACGGGGTCACCTACGAGCAGTACTTC.

The chain is built from TRBV5-4 and TRBJ1-1; D is possibly TRBD1 (5 bases). The CDR3 is 14 amino acids. The germline V and J ends were trimmed by 5 bases and 5 bases, with 16 bases remaining between them. Germline loops: CDR1 SGHNT, CDR2 YYREEE (reference sequence). CDR3 sequence reads: CASSLEGFGTEAFF. In DNA form, the CDR3 reads TGTGCCAGCAGTTTAGAGGGGTTTGGGACTGAAGCTTTCTTT.

This chain connects TRBV9 to TRBJ1-2; D call uncertain. This CDR3 contains 11 residues. Deletions cut 4 bases from V and 4 bases from J, with 5 bases between. CDR1 and CDR2 (germline): SGDLS, YYNGEE. The DNA for the CDR3 is TGTGCCAGCAGCCTGGCCTATGGCTACACCTTC. It encodes CASSLAYGYTF.

This sequence joins TRBV12-3 or TRBV12-4 and TRBJ2-7, with 8 nucleotides matching TRBD2. V lost 7 bases, J lost 3 bases, and 8 bases stayed unmatched. CDR3 size: 14 residues. The CDR3 is CASTMGGLDYEQYF. The CDR3 region has the DNA TGTGCCAGCACTATGGGGGGACTAGACTACGAGCAGTACTTC.

The table lists this clonotype with a count of one. No conserved phenylalanine or tryptophan is present at the end of the CDR3, so a read error is the likely explanation. The chain recombines TRBV30 with TRBJ2-7; D call uncertain. V was trimmed by 3 bases and J by 4 bases, leaving 13 bases between them. The CDR3 contains 13 residues. Germline CDR1 GTSNPN, CDR2 SVGIG (reference sequence). The CDR3 spells CAWSPGLLYEQYS. The CDR3 DNA follows: TGTGCCTGGAGCCCGGGCCTCCTTTACGAGCAGTACTCC.

This chain uses TRBV7-9 with TRBJ1-1; the D is unclear. Germline CDR1 SEHNR, CDR2 FQNEAQ (reference sequence). V gave up 5 bases and J gave up 0 bases, with 7 bases separating them. CDR3 size: 13 residues. CDR3 protein: CASSRLMNTEAFF. As DNA, the CDR3 is TGTGCCAGCAGCCGTCTCATGAACACTGAAGCTTTCTTT.

The V gene is TRBV5-1, the J gene TRBJ2-1; 9 bases match TRBD2. The CDR3 runs to 15 residues. Germline CDR1 is SGHRS and CDR2 is YFSETQ. The V gene end was trimmed by 4 bases and the J gene end by 9 bases; junction bases not matched to a gene: 11. The CDR3 DNA follows: TGCGCCAGCAGCCTATCTAGCGGGGAGTATTCTGAGCAGTTCTTC. Amino acid sequence: CASSLSSGEYSEQFF. The variable domain in full, with the rest retrieved from reference TRBV5-1 and TRBJ2-1, is KAGVTQTPRYLIKTRGQQVTLSCSPISGHRSVSWYQQTPGQGLQFLFEYFSETQRNKGNFPGRFSGRQFSNSRSEMNVSTLELGDSALYLCASSLSSGEYSEQFFGPGTRLTVL.

This chain joins TRBV27 and TRBJ2-2; 11 bases fit TRBD2. Germline V gives CDR1 MNHEY, CDR2 SMNVEV (reference sequence). This CDR3 has 16 amino acids. V trimming: 7 bases; J trimming: 6 bases; junction bases outside the gene matches: 10. CDR3 in amino acids: CASTSLGTSGSGELFF. The CDR3 DNA reads as TGTGCCAGCACTTCCCTGGGGACTAGCGGCTCCGGGGAGCTGTTTTTT.

V and J are TRBV9 and TRBJ1-1; the D is unclear. This CDR3 is built from 16 residues. The germline CDR1 and CDR2 sequences are SGDLS and YYNGEE. Trimming shortened V by 2 bases and J by 0 bases, and 14 bases separated the two germline ends. The chain's CDR3 is CASSVSEVLMNTEAFF. CDR3 coding DNA: TGTGCCAGCAGCGTTAGCGAGGTCCTCATGAACACTGAAGCTTTCTTT.

This sequence joins TRBV25-1 and TRBJ2-5; the D is unclear. V lost 4 bases to trimming and J lost 4 bases, with 13 bases between them. Germline V gives CDR1 MGHDK, CDR2 SYGVNS. This CDR3 contains 14 residues. Here the CDR3 DNA reads TGTGCCAGCAGTGGTCACGAGAGTGGAGAGACCCAGTACTTC. Encoded protein: CASSGHESGETQYF.